A selection of T cell receptor beta chains follows, all from one sample in a study of cytomegalovirus exposure and HLA in healthy donors. Profiling relied on immunoSEQ multiplex PCR, and the TCRdb table lists in-frame clones only, not all of them. Of about 160,000 clones listed, 80% were seen once; the top ten hold about a tenth. Material: PBMCs. These receptors originate from a young man in good health and CMV-seropositive. CDR3s include the opening cysteine and the closing phenylalanine or tryptophan. A D gene is named only where the DNA matches it firmly. Size values are once, few and many counts, or a class for expanded clones, and some rows have none.

D: -
J: TRBJ1-4
size: -
V: TRBV5-4
DNA: TGTGCCAGCAGCCGGGGGGGCGTAAGTGAAAAACTGTTTTTT
CDR3: CASSRGGVSEKLFF

D: -
J: TRBJ2-2
size: once
V: TRBV10-1
DNA: TGCGCCAGCAGTGAGAATTTACTAGTCGCCGGGGAGCTGTTTTTT
CDR3: CASSENLLVAGELFF

D: TRBD1
J: TRBJ1-2
size: -
V: TRBV19
DNA: TGTGCCAGTAGTATTACACCGGGACAGGCTAACTATGGCTACACCTTC
CDR3: CASSITPGQANYGYTF

D: TRBD1
J: TRBJ1-1
size: -
V: TRBV5-1
DNA: TGCGCCAGCAGCTCGGACAGGGAGGTCACTGAAGCTTTCTTT
CDR3: CASSSDREVTEAFF

D: TRBD2
J: TRBJ2-7
size: -
V: TRBV2
DNA: TGTGCCAGCAGAAAGGGACTAGCGGGGTTGAGCTCCTACGAGCAGTACTTC
CDR3: CASRKGLAGLSSYEQYF

D: TRBD2
J: TRBJ2-1
size: -
V: TRBV6-6
DNA: TGTGCCAGCAGTTACACCAAGGCGGGGGGGTACAATGAGCAGTTCTTC
CDR3: CASSYTKAGGYNEQFF

D: -
J: TRBJ1-6
size: few
V: TRBV13
DNA: TGTGCCAGCAGCATCGTAAATAATTCACCCCTCCACTTT
CDR3: CASSIVNNSPLHF

D: -
J: TRBJ2-3
size: -
V: TRBV19
DNA: TGTGCCAGTAGTCCCGGGTGGGGGCCCGGAGATACGCAGTATTTT
CDR3: CASSPGWGPGDTQYF

D: -
J: TRBJ2-3
size: -
V: TRBV29-1
DNA: TGCAGCGTCGATACCGGGGGAAACACAGATACGCAGTATTTT
CDR3: CSVDTGGNTDTQYF

D: TRBD1
J: TRBJ1-1
size: -
V: TRBV9
DNA: TGTGCCAGCAGCGGGACAGGGGGGGGCACTGAAGCTTTCTTT
CDR3: CASSGTGGGTEAFF

D: -
J: TRBJ1-3
size: -
V: TRBV5-4
DNA: TGTGCCAGCAGCTTGGCAGGGGTCGCTGGAAACACCATATATTTT
CDR3: CASSLAGVAGNTIYF

D: -
J: TRBJ1-6
size: -
V: TRBV11-2
DNA: TGTGCCAGCAGCTTTCCCAGTTCACCCCTCCACTTT
CDR3: CASSFPSSPLHF

D: -
J: TRBJ2-7
size: -
V: TRBV23-1
DNA: TGCGCCAGCAGTCACTTTGGGGGGGGCCCCCACGAGCAGTACTTC
CDR3: CASSHFGGGPHEQYF

D: TRBD1
J: TRBJ1-5
size: -
V: TRBV5-5
DNA: TGTGCCAGCAGCCCCAGGACAGGGGAGGACAATCAGCCCCAGCATTTT
CDR3: CASSPRTGEDNQPQHF

D: TRBD2
J: TRBJ2-1
size: -
V: TRBV19
DNA: TGTGCCAGTAGTACTAGCGGGGGGTACAATGAGCAGTTCTTC
CDR3: CASSTSGGYNEQFF

D: TRBD1
J: TRBJ2-3
size: -
V: TRBV7-8
DNA: TGTGCCAGCAGCTGGACAGGGGAAGATACGCAGTATTTT
CDR3: CASSWTGEDTQYF

D: -
J: TRBJ2-1
size: -
V: TRBV5-4
DNA: TGTGCCAGCAGCGAAAGGACGGGGGCCTACAATGAGCAGTTCTTC
CDR3: CASSERTGAYNEQFF

D: -
J: TRBJ2-5
size: -
V: TRBV15
DNA: TGTGCCACCAGCAGAGATCCAGGGATCCAAGAGACCCAGTACTTC
CDR3: CATSRDPGIQETQYF

D: TRBD1
J: TRBJ1-2
size: -
V: TRBV19
DNA: TGTGCCAGTAGTGGCCAAGGGGACAGCCCCTATAGCTACACCTTC
CDR3: CASSGQGDSPYSYTF

D: -
J: TRBJ1-2
size: few
V: TRBV6-5
DNA: TGTGCCAGCAGTTACGGATTGGGAGAATCCTATGGCTACACCTTC
CDR3: CASSYGLGESYGYTF

D: TRBD1
J: TRBJ2-5
size: -
V: TRBV2
DNA: TGTGCCAGCAGTCCGGACAGGGGGCCTGAGACCCAGTACTTC
CDR3: CASSPDRGPETQYF

D: TRBD2
J: TRBJ2-3
size: once
V: TRBV9
DNA: TGTGCCAGCAGTTCTAGCGGGGCAGTTTCTGGCACGCAGTATTTT
CDR3: CASSSSGAVSGTQYF

D: -
J: TRBJ2-7
size: -
V: TRBV4-2
DNA: TGTGCCAGCAGCCCGCGACTAGTTAGCGAGCAGTACTTC
CDR3: CASSPRLVSEQYF

D: -
J: TRBJ1-2
size: -
V: TRBV10-2
DNA: TGCGCCAGCCAGGGGTTCCCCGACTATGGCTACACCTTC
CDR3: CASQGFPDYGYTF

D: -
J: TRBJ1-3
size: -
V: TRBV30
DNA: TGTGCCTGGAGTACCCGGTCCTCTGGAAACACCATATATTTT
CDR3: CAWSTRSSGNTIYF

D: TRBD1
J: TRBJ1-4
size: -
V: TRBV9
DNA: TGTGCCAGCAGCGGGGGGACAGGGTCTTCCACTAATGAAAAACTGTTTTTT
CDR3: CASSGGTGSSTNEKLFF

D: TRBD2
J: TRBJ2-1
size: -
V: TRBV19
DNA: TGTGCCAGTAGTATCTTAAGCGGGGGGCCATACAATGAGCAGTTCTTC
CDR3: CASSILSGGPYNEQFF

D: -
J: TRBJ2-2
size: -
V: TRBV13
DNA: TGTGCCAGCAGTCTTCCACTCACCGGGGAGCTGTTTTTT
CDR3: CASSLPLTGELFF

D: TRBD2
J: TRBJ2-5
size: -
V: TRBV18
DNA: TGTGCCAGCTCACCACCATCGGGGGGAGAGACCCAGTACTTC
CDR3: CASSPPSGGETQYF

D: -
J: TRBJ1-5
size: -
V: TRBV7-2
DNA: TGTGCCAGCAGCTTGGGCATGTGGAATCAGCCCCAGCATTTT
CDR3: CASSLGMWNQPQHF

D: TRBD1
J: TRBJ2-1
size: -
V: TRBV9
DNA: TGTGCCAGCAGCGGACAGGGGCTGGAGTGGAATGAGCAGTTCTTC
CDR3: CASSGQGLEWNEQFF

D: -
J: TRBJ1-5
size: -
V: TRBV9
DNA: TGTGCCAGCAGCGCCTCTGGACAGTCGAATCAGCCCCAGCATTTT
CDR3: CASSASGQSNQPQHF

D: -
J: TRBJ1-2
size: -
V: TRBV10-3
DNA: TGTGCCATCAGTGAGTCGACAGAGTTCTACACCTTC
CDR3: CAISESTEFYTF

D: -
J: TRBJ1-2
size: -
V: TRBV9
DNA: TGTGCCAGCAGCGTAGAGGAGGGAGGGTGGGCTAACTATGGCTACACCTTC
CDR3: CASSVEEGGWANYGYTF

D: -
J: TRBJ2-1
size: -
V: TRBV29-1
DNA: TGCAGCTCATCGGGTGGAAATGAGCAGTTCTTC
CDR3: CSSSGGNEQFF

D: -
J: TRBJ2-7
size: -
V: TRBV11-2
DNA: TGTGCCAGCAGCCCTCGAGACAGACTAGGGTACGAGCAGTACTTC
CDR3: CASSPRDRLGYEQYF

D: TRBD1
J: TRBJ2-4
size: -
V: TRBV9
DNA: TGTGCCAGCAGCGTATTTGGGACAGAGAAAAACATTCAGTACTTC
CDR3: CASSVFGTEKNIQYF

D: TRBD2
J: TRBJ2-1
size: -
V: TRBV9
DNA: TGTGCCAGCAGGACTAGCGTCAATGAGCAGTTCTTC
CDR3: CASRTSVNEQFF

D: -
J: TRBJ2-7
size: -
V: TRBV6-5
DNA: TGTGCCAGCAGGACAGTGAACGAGCAGTACTTC
CDR3: CASRTVNEQYF

D: -
J: TRBJ2-5
size: -
V: TRBV6-9
DNA: TGTGCCAGCAGTTCTTCCAGGGCTTTCGAGACCCAGTACTTC
CDR3: CASSSSRAFETQYF

D: -
J: TRBJ2-7
size: -
V: TRBV5-1
DNA: TGCGCCAGCAGCTTGGCCGGGAGACAGGAGCAGTACTTC
CDR3: CASSLAGRQEQYF

D: -
J: TRBJ2-5
size: -
V: TRBV5-4
DNA: TGTGCCAGCAGCTTGCAACTTCAAGAGACCCAGTACTTC
CDR3: CASSLQLQETQYF

D: TRBD1
J: TRBJ2-7
size: -
V: TRBV29-1
DNA: TGCAGCGTCCGGGACAGAGCCTACGAGCAGTACTTC
CDR3: CSVRDRAYEQYF

D: -
J: TRBJ1-1
size: -
V: TRBV7-9
DNA: TGTGCCAGCAGCGCCCCGGGGAACACTGAAGCTTTCTTT
CDR3: CASSAPGNTEAFF

D: TRBD2
J: TRBJ2-2
size: -
V: TRBV4-2
DNA: TGTGCCAGCAGCCAAGAGGCACTAGCGGGCCCGGGCACCGGGGAGCTGTTTTTT
CDR3: CASSQEALAGPGTGELFF

D: -
J: TRBJ2-5
size: -
V: TRBV15
DNA: TGTGCCACCAGCAGAATAATTCCAGGCTCAGAGACCCAGTACTTC
CDR3: CATSRIIPGSETQYF

D: TRBD2
J: TRBJ2-2
size: -
V: TRBV11-2
DNA: TGTGCCAGCGCAGAGGGCCCCAGCGGGAGAACCACCGGGGAGCTGTTTTTT
CDR3: CASAEGPSGRTTGELFF

D: TRBD1
J: TRBJ1-5
size: -
V: TRBV19
DNA: TGTGCCTGCACCGGGACAGGGGGCTGGGGTAGCAATCAGCCCCAGCATTTT
CDR3: CACTGTGGWGSNQPQHF

D: TRBD2
J: TRBJ2-4
size: -
V: TRBV6-5
DNA: TGTGCCAGCAGTGGGGGGGGCGGGAGGGCAAACATTCAGTACTTC
CDR3: CASSGGGGRANIQYF

D: TRBD2
J: TRBJ2-7
size: -
V: TRBV7-9
DNA: TGTGCCAGCAGCTTACCTCTAGCGGGTGGGCCTGCTTACGAGCAGTACTTC
CDR3: CASSLPLAGGPAYEQYF

D: TRBD1
J: TRBJ1-1
size: -
V: TRBV18
DNA: TGTGCCAGCTCACCCGAAGGACAGGGCTACACTGAAGCTTTCTTT
CDR3: CASSPEGQGYTEAFF

D: -
J: TRBJ2-1
size: once
V: TRBV5-6
DNA: TGTGCCAGCAGCCTGGATTGGACGGGGGCCTACAATGAGCAGTTCTTC
CDR3: CASSLDWTGAYNEQFF

D: -
J: TRBJ1-5
size: -
V: TRBV19
DNA: TGTGCCAGTAGTACCCGCAGGGGTCACAATCAGCCCCAGCATTTT
CDR3: CASSTRRGHNQPQHF

D: TRBD2
J: TRBJ2-1
size: once
V: TRBV7-9
DNA: TGTGCCAGCAGCTTCGGGGCGGGGGGCTTGAATGAGCAGTTCTTC
CDR3: CASSFGAGGLNEQFF

D: -
J: TRBJ2-7
size: -
V: TRBV5-1
DNA: TGCGCCAGCAGCTCGATCGCGGGGATCTACGAGCAGTACTTC
CDR3: CASSSIAGIYEQYF

D: -
J: TRBJ1-6
size: once
V: TRBV14
DNA: TGTGCCAGCAGCCAAGGACTGCCCGGAAATTCACCCCTCCACTTT
CDR3: CASSQGLPGNSPLHF

D: -
J: TRBJ2-7
size: -
V: TRBV10-2
DNA: TGCGCCAGCAGCGCGGCGGGGCCCTACGAGCAGTACTTC
CDR3: CASSAAGPYEQYF

D: -
J: TRBJ1-2
size: -
V: TRBV5-1
DNA: TGCGCCAGCAGCTCTACAGGGCCCCTAAACTATGGCTACACCTTC
CDR3: CASSSTGPLNYGYTF

D: -
J: TRBJ1-3
size: -
V: TRBV18
DNA: TGTGCCAGCTCGCCGCTACCCGCCGGCGGGATCGGGACTGGAAACACCATATATTTT
CDR3: CASSPLPAGGIGTGNTIYF

D: TRBD1
J: TRBJ1-4
size: few
V: TRBV9
DNA: TGTGCCAGCAGAGCCGGGACAGCAGACGAAAAACTGTTTTTT
CDR3: CASRAGTADEKLFF